Listed below are T cell receptor beta chains from one sample, sequenced in a study of human T cells and chemical hapten exposure. TCRdb ran MiXCR on the RACE reads and lists one entry per CDR3 protein. Here the sample spans 35,000 to 50,000 distinct CDR3 sequences, about 4.5% being singletons. Sequencing input: whole blood. Receptor source: a female donor in good health. Some clones in this sample may be carry-over from other donors' samples. The CDR3 runs from the conserved cysteine through the conserved F or W. The D gene is left open where the match is weak. Rows give clone size only sometimes, using once, few, many, or a class for an expanded clone.

TRBV2	many	.	TRBJ2-6	TGTGCCAGGGGGTCTGGGGCCTCTGGGGCCAACGTCCTGACTTTC	CARGSGASGANVLTF
TRBV5-1	few	TRBD1	TRBJ1-5	TGCGCCAGCAGCTGGAAACAGGGACAGACCCACCAATATAGCAATCAGCCCCAGCATTTT	CASSWKQGQTHQYSNQPQHF
TRBV7-2	.	.	TRBJ1-4	TGTGCCAGCAGCCCAAGTGGAGGTGAAAAACTGTTTTTT	CASSPSGGEKLFF
TRBV10-3	many	.	TRBJ2-3	TGTGCCATCAGTGACGACTCCTTAAAGAGCGCAGATACGCAGTATTTT	CAISDDSLKSADTQYF
TRBV18	many	.	TRBJ1-5	TGTGCCAGCTCACCGGGTAGGGATCAGCCCCAGCATTTT	CASSPGRDQPQHF
TRBV6-1	many	TRBD2	TRBJ2-7	TGTGCCAGCAGTGAATGGGAAGCGGGGGGGCCGGGGGAGCAGTACTTC	CASSEWEAGGPGEQYF
TRBV20-1	many	TRBD1	TRBJ1-2	TGCAGTGCCCCCATGGGACAGGGACCTAACTATGGCTACACCTTC	CSAPMGQGPNYGYTF
TRBV11-2	many	.	TRBJ2-7	TGTGCCAGCAGCTTATACGTGGCCGAGCAGTACTTC	CASSLYVAEQYF
TRBV9	many	.	TRBJ1-5	TGTGCCAGCAGCGAGCGGGACACCGTCATGGGGCCCCAGCATTTT	CASSERDTVMGPQHF
TRBV7-9	many	.	TRBJ1-5	TGTGCCAGCAGCTTAGTACGGCAGGGCCCTTATAGCAATCAGCCCCAGCATTTT	CASSLVRQGPYSNQPQHF
TRBV3-1	many	TRBD2	TRBJ2-5	TGTGCCAGCAGTCTTAGCGGGGGGAACCAAGAGACCCAGTACTTC	CASSLSGGNQETQYF
TRBV19	.	.	TRBJ1-1	TGTGCCAGTAGTGTGTTGGGGAACACTGAAGCTTTCTTT	CASSVLGNTEAFF
TRBV5-6	many	.	TRBJ2-2	TGTGCCAGCAGCTTGTCAGGTCCCGGGGAGCTGTTTTTT	CASSLSGPGELFF
TRBV2	many	TRBD2	TRBJ2-7	TGTGCCAGCAGGGAACTAGCGGGGGGAACCTACGAGCAGTACTTC	CASRELAGGTYEQYF
TRBV9	many	TRBD1	TRBJ2-3	TGTGCCAGCAGCTTGGGACAGGCGGCAGATACGCAGTATTTT	CASSLGQAADTQYF
TRBV5-1	few	.	TRBJ1-6	TGCGCCAGCAGCTTGGCCGGAGACAGCAATTCACCCCTCCACTTT	CASSLAGDSNSPLHF
TRBV20-1	many	TRBD1	TRBJ1-1	TGCAGTGCCAATCCCGGGACAGTGAACACTGAAGCTTTCTTT	CSANPGTVNTEAFF
TRBV6-5	many	.	TRBJ1-1	TGTGCCAGCAGTTTCCATGAGAACACTGAAGCTTTCTTT	CASSFHENTEAFF
TRBV6-2/TRBV6-3	many	.	TRBJ2-3	TGTGCCAGCAGTTACCGGCGGAAAACAGATACGCAGTATTTT	CASSYRRKTDTQYF
TRBV12-3/TRBV12-4	many	TRBD2	TRBJ2-1	TGTGCCAGCCTGCGGGGGGCCAATGAGCAGTTCTTC	CASLRGANEQFF
TRBV18	many	TRBD1	TRBJ2-2	TGTGCCAGCTCACCACCGATCTGGGACAGATCGAACACCGGGGAGCTGTTTTTT	CASSPPIWDRSNTGELFF
TRBV7-9	many	TRBD2	TRBJ2-3	TGTGCCAGCAACCCAACCGGGACTAGCGGGATCACAGATACGCAGTATTTT	CASNPTGTSGITDTQYF
TRBV12-3/TRBV12-4	many	.	TRBJ1-4	TGTGCCAGCAGAAGGGACGGTGATAATGAAAAACTGTTTTTT	CASRRDGDNEKLFF
TRBV7-2	.	.	TRBJ1-2	TGTGCCAGCAGCCCCCAAAGTCGGGGATTCTATGGCTACACCTTC	CASSPQSRGFYGYTF
TRBV6-4	.	TRBD1	TRBJ1-5	TGTGCCAGCAGTGGACGACGGGACAGCCCACCCAATCAGCCCCAGCATTTT	CASSGRRDSPPNQPQHF
TRBV18	many	TRBD1	TRBJ1-4	TGTGCCAGCTCACCAATGGTGGGACAGGGGCCCAACAGCGAAAAACTGTTTTTT	CASSPMVGQGPNSEKLFF
TRBV28	many	.	TRBJ1-1	TGTGCCAGCAGTTTACGAGGGCGGAACACTGAAGCTTTCTTT	CASSLRGRNTEAFF
TRBV7-9	few	TRBD1	TRBJ1-1	TGTGCCAGCAGCTTTAACAGGGGTAACACTGAAGCTTTCTTT	CASSFNRGNTEAFF
TRBV13	few	TRBD1	TRBJ1-5	TGTGCCAGCAGCGCAGGGACAGGGTATCAGCCCCAGCATTTT	CASSAGTGYQPQHF
TRBV6-5	many	.	TRBJ2-7	TGTGCCAGCAGCTCCCCCCGGTATGGGGTTTACGAGCAGTACTTC	CASSSPRYGVYEQYF
TRBV7-2	once	TRBD1	TRBJ2-2	TGTGCCAGCAGCTCGGACAGGGCACCCACCGGGGAGCTGTTTTTT	CASSSDRAPTGELFF
TRBV12-3/TRBV12-4	many	.	TRBJ2-5	TGTGCCAGCAGTTTTGGACGCAGTAGGTCAACCCAGTACTTC	CASSFGRSRSTQYF
TRBV11-3	few	TRBD2	TRBJ2-3	TGTGCCAGCAGCTTTGGAGGAGCGGGGGCCAACGGATATACGCAGTATTTT	CASSFGGAGANGYTQYF
TRBV4-3	many	TRBD1	TRBJ2-7	TGCGCCAGCAGCCAAGATCTTAGGGACAGGGCGGACGAGCAGTACTTC	CASSQDLRDRADEQYF
TRBV5-1	many	.	TRBJ2-3	TGCGCCAGCAGCTTTGGTGCAGGTAGCACAGATACGCAGTATTTT	CASSFGAGSTDTQYF
TRBV5-6	many	.	TRBJ1-4	TGTGCCAGCAGCTTCTTATATAATCTTAACTCCGAACTGTTTTTT	CASSFLYNLNSELFF
TRBV18	many	.	TRBJ1-5	TGTGCCAGCTCACCGGGGGACCGTCAGCCCCAGCATTTT	CASSPGDRQPQHF
TRBV19	many	TRBD1	TRBJ1-5	TGTGCCAGTAGCTCGGGACAGCGATTCAATCAGCCCCAGCATTTT	CASSSGQRFNQPQHF
TRBV6-5	many	.	TRBJ2-1	TGTGCCAGCAGCGCCGGGCTTTACAATGAGCAGTTCTTC	CASSAGLYNEQFF
TRBV6-1	many	TRBD1	TRBJ1-2	TGTGCCAGCAATACTGGGGGGACAGGATTTAACTATGGCTACACCTTC	CASNTGGTGFNYGYTF
TRBV13	few	TRBD2	TRBJ2-5	TGTGCCAGCAGCTTATCCGGGACTAGCGGGGCGATGTACCAAGAGACCCAGTACTTC	CASSLSGTSGAMYQETQYF
TRBV7-2	many	.	TRBJ2-6	TGTGCCAGCAGCTACGGGCGCTCTGGGGCCAACGTCCTGACTTTC	CASSYGRSGANVLTF
TRBV6-5	.	.	TRBJ1-1	TGTGCCAGCAGTTACAAACAGTGGGGGAACACTGAAGCTTTCTTT	CASSYKQWGNTEAFF
TRBV20-1	many	.	TRBJ2-3	TGCAGTGCTGAAAGTGGGGTAGATACGCAGTATTTT	CSAESGVDTQYF
TRBV20-1	many	TRBD2	TRBJ2-3	TGCAGTGCTAGAGGCGGGGGGGTGGGCACAGATACGCAGTATTTT	CSARGGGVGTDTQYF
TRBV12-3/TRBV12-4	many	.	TRBJ1-5	TGTGCCAGCAGTTCTGGGACCGGTCATTGGGGTCAGCCCCAGCATTTT	CASSSGTGHWGQPQHF
TRBV7-9	many	.	TRBJ2-4	TGTGCCAGCAGCTTATGGGACTTCCGAGGAGCCAAAAACATTCAGTACTTC	CASSLWDFRGAKNIQYF
TRBV2	.	.	TRBJ2-3	TGTGCCAGCCTAGGACAGCCCACAGATACGCAGTATTTT	CASLGQPTDTQYF
TRBV2	many	.	TRBJ2-1	TGTGCCAGCAGGTACCGACACAACCTCTCACCCAATGAGCAGTTCTTC	CASRYRHNLSPNEQFF
TRBV20-1	many	TRBD2	TRBJ2-1	TGCAGTGCTAGAGATCGCGGCGGGGGTCCGGCCTACAATGAGCAGTTCTTC	CSARDRGGGPAYNEQFF
TRBV27	many	.	TRBJ1-6	TGTGCCAGCAGACCATACTCCTTCGACCGCTATAATTCACCCCTCCACTTT	CASRPYSFDRYNSPLHF
TRBV10-3	many	.	TRBJ2-7	TGTGCCATCAGTGACTACAGGATAGCCTACGAGCAGTACTTC	CAISDYRIAYEQYF
TRBV20-1	few	.	TRBJ1-1	TGCAGTGCTAGTCCGAACTCGGGACAGAACACTGAAGCTTTCTTT	CSASPNSGQNTEAFF